This paragraph covers one TCR beta chain sequence. The data were obtained in a study of control samples from healthy donors and cancer patients. The germline V gene encodes CDR1 ENHRY and CDR2 SYGVKD. CDR3 size: 12 residues. The V gene lost 6 bases and the J gene lost 0 bases, with 5 bases spanning the gap. Clones were sequenced by immunoSEQ multiplex PCR, and TCRdb holds only the in-frame ones, with some missing. The table lists about 140,000 clones, roughly nine tenths of them singletons. This chain connects TRBV10-3 to TRBJ1-1, with D hard to call. Sequences were obtained from blood. This sequence was found in a young man in good health. The CDR3 here is CAIRDVNTEAFF. CDR3 DNA: TGTGCCATCAGGGACGTGAACACTGAAGCTTTCTTT.